The present TCR beta chain was sequenced within a study of shared clonotypes between healthy human individuals. Sequencing used immunoSEQ multiplex PCR; TCRdb keeps in-frame clones, though not all of them. The data show a few million clones, around 93% seen once. This CDR3 has 17 amino acids. The V gene's germline CDR1 is SGHAT and CDR2 FQNNGV. The junction had 13 bases not matched to a gene; V was cut back by 5 bases and J by 5 bases. To note about this clone: The antigen is unknown.

Study outcomes and limitations: Limitation of the genetic and exposure-history diversity represented came from the few donors. Of the naive CD4 clonotypes, approximately 5% were shared across several donors.

Positive CCR7 selection of CD45RO-negative cells yielded the naive CD8 cells, and terminally differentiated effector memory CD45RA+ cells were excluded. V usage is TRBV11-2 and J usage is TRBJ2-1; 9 bases match TRBD1. The receptor was derived from a man between 18 and 29 years old in good health. Some clones in this sample may be carry-over from other donors' samples. Sequenced input: naive CD8+ T cells from PBMCs. CDR3 in amino acids: CASSPHPGQGTNNEQFF. The CDR3 DNA is TGTGCCAGCAGCCCGCACCCGGGACAGGGAACGAACAATGAGCAGTTCTTC.